These T cell receptor beta chains were read from a single sample in a study of naive and memory T cell subsets. TCRdb re-analysed the UMI-ligation and nested PCR reads in MiXCR, keeping a single row per CDR3 protein. This table holds about 140,000 distinct CDR3 sequences, approximately 20% found once. Sequenced: naive CD8+ T cells from blood. The receptors were gathered from a human donor in good health. CDR3s include the opening cysteine and the closing phenylalanine or tryptophan. Each record gives: V gene, D gene, J gene, clone size, CDR3 protein, CDR3 DNA. A D gene is named only where the DNA matches it firmly. Clone size is given for some rows only: seen once, a few or many times, or a class if the clone is expanded.

V gene: TRBV6-2/TRBV6-3
D gene: .
J gene: TRBJ2-7
clone size: few
CDR3 protein: CASSYITGAYEQYF
CDR3 DNA: TGTGCCAGCAGTTACATAACGGGGGCTTACGAGCAGTACTTC

V gene: TRBV7-9
D gene: .
J gene: TRBJ2-1
clone size: .
CDR3 protein: CASSLSTGEQFF
CDR3 DNA: TGTGCCAGCAGCTTGAGTACGGGAGAGCAGTTCTTC

V gene: TRBV27
D gene: .
J gene: TRBJ1-1
clone size: .
CDR3 protein: CASSLFAGRMNTEAFF
CDR3 DNA: TGTGCCAGCAGTTTATTTGCGGGACGGATGAACACTGAAGCTTTCTTT

V gene: TRBV20-1
D gene: TRBD2
J gene: TRBJ2-1
clone size: few
CDR3 protein: CSARNPPSGGDNEQFF
CDR3 DNA: TGCAGTGCTAGAAATCCTCCTAGCGGGGGGGACAATGAGCAGTTCTTC

V gene: TRBV15
D gene: .
J gene: TRBJ2-7
clone size: .
CDR3 protein: CATSLGSALSYEQYF
CDR3 DNA: TGTGCCACCAGTTTAGGGAGTGCCCTCTCCTACGAGCAGTACTTC

V gene: TRBV5-4
D gene: TRBD1
J gene: TRBJ2-5
clone size: .
CDR3 protein: CASSFPGQAKRETQYF
CDR3 DNA: TGTGCCAGCAGCTTCCCAGGACAGGCGAAAAGGGAGACCCAGTACTTC

V gene: TRBV6-5
D gene: .
J gene: TRBJ2-7
clone size: .
CDR3 protein: CASSPLGEYEQYF
CDR3 DNA: TGTGCCAGCAGTCCACTAGGAGAGTACGAGCAGTACTTC

V gene: TRBV6-5
D gene: TRBD1
J gene: TRBJ1-3
clone size: few
CDR3 protein: CASSQPGTGPGNTIYF
CDR3 DNA: TGTGCCAGCAGCCAACCCGGGACAGGGCCAGGAAACACCATATATTTT

V gene: TRBV6-2/TRBV6-3
D gene: .
J gene: TRBJ2-7
clone size: .
CDR3 protein: CASSPPRVTNYEQYF
CDR3 DNA: TGTGCCAGCAGTCCACCCAGGGTGACGAACTACGAGCAGTACTTC

V gene: TRBV19
D gene: TRBD2
J gene: TRBJ2-1
clone size: few
CDR3 protein: CASSSGGRGMDEQFF
CDR3 DNA: TGTGCCAGTAGTTCAGGCGGGAGGGGCATGGATGAGCAGTTCTTC

V gene: TRBV6-5
D gene: TRBD2
J gene: TRBJ2-1
clone size: .
CDR3 protein: CASSYSPYEREDNEQFF
CDR3 DNA: TGTGCCAGCAGTTACTCACCTTATGAGCGGGAGGACAATGAGCAGTTCTTC

V gene: TRBV19
D gene: TRBD1
J gene: TRBJ2-7
clone size: .
CDR3 protein: CASATGGYYEQYF
CDR3 DNA: TGTGCCAGCGCGACAGGGGGTTACTACGAGCAGTACTTC

V gene: TRBV30
D gene: TRBD1
J gene: TRBJ2-7
clone size: few
CDR3 protein: CAWARDSTYEQYF
CDR3 DNA: TGTGCCTGGGCCCGGGACAGCACCTACGAGCAGTACTTC

V gene: TRBV5-6
D gene: TRBD1
J gene: TRBJ2-7
clone size: few
CDR3 protein: CASSFDRDLYEQYF
CDR3 DNA: TGTGCCAGCAGCTTCGACAGGGATTTATACGAGCAGTACTTC

V gene: TRBV28
D gene: TRBD1
J gene: TRBJ2-7
clone size: .
CDR3 protein: CASSLTGGEGEQYF
CDR3 DNA: TGTGCCAGCAGTTTAACAGGGGGCGAGGGCGAGCAGTACTTC

V gene: TRBV6-1
D gene: TRBD2
J gene: TRBJ2-1
clone size: few
CDR3 protein: CASTVGGAYNEQFF
CDR3 DNA: TGTGCCAGCACCGTCGGGGGGGCGTACAATGAGCAGTTCTTC

V gene: TRBV11-2
D gene: .
J gene: TRBJ2-7
clone size: few
CDR3 protein: CASSLAPNYEQYF
CDR3 DNA: TGTGCCAGCAGCTTAGCCCCCAACTACGAGCAGTACTTC

V gene: TRBV5-1
D gene: .
J gene: TRBJ2-1
clone size: .
CDR3 protein: CASSLGEEQFF
CDR3 DNA: TGCGCCAGCAGCTTGGGAGAGGAGCAGTTCTTC

V gene: TRBV29-1
D gene: .
J gene: TRBJ1-2
clone size: .
CDR3 protein: CSVEDAGYGYTF
CDR3 DNA: TGCAGCGTTGAAGATGCGGGGTATGGCTACACCTTC

V gene: TRBV29-1
D gene: .
J gene: TRBJ2-5
clone size: .
CDR3 protein: CSVEGKNQETQYF
CDR3 DNA: TGCAGCGTTGAAGGGAAAAACCAAGAGACCCAGTACTTC

V gene: TRBV3-1
D gene: .
J gene: TRBJ1-1
clone size: .
CDR3 protein: CASSPPQAGWFTGEAFF
CDR3 DNA: TGTGCCAGCAGCCCACCACAAGCAGGGTGGTTCACTGGGGAAGCTTTCTTT

V gene: TRBV28
D gene: TRBD2
J gene: TRBJ2-5
clone size: few
CDR3 protein: CASSLSGRGETQYF
CDR3 DNA: TGTGCCAGCAGTTTAAGCGGGAGAGGGGAGACCCAGTACTTC

V gene: TRBV7-9
D gene: .
J gene: TRBJ2-5
clone size: .
CDR3 protein: CASSSSGTPQETQYF
CDR3 DNA: TGTGCCAGCAGCAGCTCCGGGACTCCACAAGAGACCCAGTACTTC

V gene: TRBV20-1
D gene: TRBD2
J gene: TRBJ2-3
clone size: .
CDR3 protein: CSATPGLAGTGPEGFHTDTQYF
CDR3 DNA: TGCAGTGCTACTCCGGGACTAGCGGGGACGGGTCCAGAGGGATTTCACACAGATACGCAGTATTTT

V gene: TRBV5-6
D gene: .
J gene: TRBJ2-5
clone size: many
CDR3 protein: CASSPGLIALGKTQYF
CDR3 DNA: TGTGCCAGCAGCCCGGGGCTAATAGCGCTGGGTAAGACCCAGTACTTC

V gene: TRBV27
D gene: .
J gene: TRBJ2-5
clone size: few
CDR3 protein: CASSLSLLETQYF
CDR3 DNA: TGTGCCAGCAGTTTATCCCTCCTTGAGACCCAGTACTTC

V gene: TRBV4-1
D gene: .
J gene: TRBJ1-3
clone size: .
CDR3 protein: CASSQGDLSGNTIYF
CDR3 DNA: TGCGCCAGCAGCCAAGGGGACCTCTCTGGAAACACCATATATTTT

V gene: TRBV12-3/TRBV12-4
D gene: .
J gene: TRBJ1-1
clone size: .
CDR3 protein: CASSSSSGGPPEAFF
CDR3 DNA: TGTGCCAGCAGTTCCTCGTCCGGAGGCCCCCCTGAAGCTTTCTTT

V gene: TRBV28
D gene: .
J gene: TRBJ2-1
clone size: few
CDR3 protein: CASSFSQLYEQFF
CDR3 DNA: TGTGCCAGCAGTTTCAGCCAGCTTTATGAGCAGTTCTTC